These 26 T cell receptor beta chains were sequenced from one sample in a study of patients and donors after allogeneic stem cell transplantation. MiXCR was run by TCRdb on the RT-PCR reads, yielding one entry per CDR3 protein. The sample contains some 92,000 distinct CDR3 sequences, 48% of which appear only once. The sequenced sample was blood, either unsorted or a sorted T cell fraction (not recorded which). The receptor set was obtained from a human donor who was either an allogeneic HSCT recipient or a stem cell or donor lymphocyte infusion donor (not recorded which). It is not recorded whose cells these are; they may come from a transplant donor.

This clonotype has only a few counts. The chain recombines TRBV5-1 with TRBJ1-2; no clear D. The V gene lost 4 bases and the J gene lost 1 base, with 8 bases spanning the gap. The CDR3 is 13 residues long. Germline V gene lookup returns CDR1 SGHRS and CDR2 YFSETQ. This CDR3 is CASSVDFNYGYTF. In DNA form, the CDR3 reads TGCGCCAGCAGCGTGGACTTTAACTATGGCTACACCTTC.

Only one count was recorded for this clonotype. This rearrangement joins TRBV7-2 to TRBJ2-3; 10 bases match TRBD1. Looked up from germline, CDR1 is SGHTA and CDR2 is FQGNSA. The CDR3 sequence is 17 residues long. J was trimmed by 6 bases and V by 1 base; bases with no gene match: 10. The CDR3 protein is CASSLVSEGQGRDTQYF. The CDR3 bases are TGTGCCAGCAGCTTAGTCAGCGAGGGACAGGGGAGGGATACGCAGTATTTT.

This rearrangement joins TRBV7-9 to TRBJ2-7; no definite D call. Germline-derived CDR1 and CDR2 are SEHNR and FQNEAQ (reference sequence). Trimming removed 5 bases at V and 4 bases at J, with 6 bases between. The CDR3 runs to 11 residues. The CDR3 reads CASSPGYEQYF. DNA of the CDR3: TGTGCCAGCAGCCCCGGATACGAGCAGTACTTC.

This chain connects TRBV9 to TRBJ2-1; TRBD1 might be the D (6 bases). The V end lost 4 bases, the J end lost 2 bases, and 19 bases lay between the germline ends. Germline V CDR1 and CDR2: SGDLS, YYNGEE. The CDR3 has 17 residues. The DNA for the CDR3 is TGTGCCAGCAGCTTGGACAGCCTACCCCCGCCCTACAATGAGCAGTTCTTC. It specifies CASSLDSLPPPYNEQFF. The full variable domain, with the rest looked up from reference TRBV9 and TRBJ2-1, is DSGVTQTPKHLITATGQRVTLRCSPRSGDLSVYWYQQSLDQGLQFLIQYYNGEERAKGNILERFSAQQFPDLHSELNLSSLELGDSALYFCASSLDSLPPPYNEQFFGPGTRLTVL.

The rearrangement joins TRBV9 to TRBJ2-5; 7 bases are shared with TRBD2. J lost 2 bases, V lost 4 bases, and 8 bases had no gene match. Germline-derived CDR1 and CDR2 are SGDLS and YYNGEE. The length of the CDR3 is 15 residues. The CDR3 sequence is CASSLGTTFQETQYF. In DNA, the CDR3 is TGTGCCAGCAGCCTCGGGACTACATTTCAAGAGACCCAGTACTTC.

This clonotype has a handful of counts. CDR3 sequence: CASSLDGPTGASYTF. In DNA form, the CDR3 reads TGCGCCAGCAGCTTGGACGGTCCCACAGGGGCTAGCTACACCTTC. V gene TRBV5-1 combines with J gene TRBJ1-2, with TRBD1 matching over 7 bases. This CDR3 has 15 amino acids. Germline V gives CDR1 SGHRS, CDR2 YFSETQ. Losses at the gene ends were 0 bases for V and 9 bases for J; bases not matched to a gene: 11.

The V gene is TRBV27, the J gene TRBJ1-5, with a possible D match to TRBD1 (5 bases). Germline CDR1 MNHEY, CDR2 SMNVEV (reference sequence). The CDR3 extends over 14 amino acids. V gave up 4 bases and J gave up 3 bases, with 10 bases separating them. CDR3 sequence reads: CASSYQGHNQPQHF. For the CDR3, the DNA is TGTGCCAGCAGTTACCAGGGTCACAATCAGCCCCAGCATTTT.

With respect to this clonotype: Relative to the germline gene, one junction end is altered; a read error may explain this. The chain combines TRBV7-7 with TRBJ2-1, with D perhaps TRBD2 (5 bases). Germline V gene sequence: CDR1 SSHAT, CDR2 FNYEAQ (reference sequence). There are 13 residues in the CDR3. The CDR3 coding sequence is TGTGCTAGCAGCTTAGCGCCCTACAATGAGCAGTTCTTC. Its protein product is CASSLAPYNEQFF.

About this clonotype itself: At one of its ends the junction is not consistent with the germline gene, which may arise from a read error. The chain uses TRBV7-7 and TRBJ2-3; the match to TRBD2 covers 9 bases. There are 18 residues in the CDR3. CDR1 and CDR2 (germline): SSHAT, FNYEAQ (reference sequence). The CDR3 coding sequence is TGTGCTAGCAGCTTGTCAGCACCTAGCGGGACACACACAGATACGCAGTATTTT. It yields the protein CASSLSAPSGTHTDTQYF.

V and J are TRBV10-3 and TRBJ2-7; 9 positions match TRBD1. The J segment lost 2 bases and the V segment lost 5 bases, leaving 4 bases of the junction unmatched. Germline V gives CDR1 ENHRY, CDR2 SYGVKD. This CDR3 comprises 14 residues. The CDR3 region is CAISTGQGPYEQYF. CDR3 in DNA: TGTGCCATCAGTACGGGACAGGGACCCTACGAGCAGTACTTC.

This chain uses TRBV14 with TRBJ1-2; D gene unclear. V lost 5 bases to trimming and J lost 4 bases, with 14 bases between them. The CDR3 consists of 14 residues. Germline V gene sequence: CDR1 SGHDN, CDR2 FVKESK. CDR3 amino acids: CASSMGGISYGYTF. In nucleotides, the CDR3 is TGTGCCAGCAGCATGGGAGGGATTAGCTATGGCTACACCTTC.

V gene TRBV11-2 combines with J gene TRBJ1-5; D ambiguous. Germline V gene data show CDR1 as SGHAT and CDR2 as FQNNGV. Trimming took 3 bases from V and 4 from J, leaving 10 bases between them. This CDR3 is built from 14 residues. CDR3 region: CASSFSRDNQPQHF. As DNA, the CDR3 is TGTGCCAGCAGCTTTTCCAGAGATAATCAGCCCCAGCATTTT.

The chain has TRBV6-5 and TRBJ1-4; D remains unclear. V was cut by 10 bases and J by 1 base, with 19 bases left in between. Germline-derived CDR1 and CDR2 are MNHEY and SVGAGI. This CDR3 is built from 16 residues. This CDR3 is CATRPAGEGTNEKLFF. The CDR3, as DNA: TGTGCCACCCGTCCGGCCGGAGAAGGAACTAATGAAAAACTGTTTTTT.

This clonotype showed up just a few times. The genes are TRBV5-1 and TRBJ1-1; D ambiguous. Trimming took off 5 bases at V and 4 bases at J, with 9 bases between the two ends. The CDR3 covers 12 residues. Per the germline V gene, CDR1 is SGHRS and CDR2 is YFSETQ. CDR3 bases: TGCGCCAGCAGAGAGGGCGCCACTGAAGCTTTCTTT. This gives the protein CASREGATEAFF.

This clonotype was seen more than once but under ten times. The chain links TRBV6-5 to TRBJ1-4; D gene ambiguous. CDR1 MNHEY and CDR2 SVGAGI come from the germline V gene. The CDR3 length is 16 residues. The V end was cut by 0 bases, the J end by 8 bases, with 16 bases between. The CDR3 region is CASSYSKIGVAEKLFF. CDR3 coding DNA: TGTGCCAGCAGTTACTCGAAAATAGGCGTTGCAGAAAAACTGTTTTTT.

The chain links TRBV11-2 to TRBJ1-3, with D unresolved. Germline CDR1 and CDR2: SGHAT and FQNNGV. This CDR3 has 14 amino acids. Deletions cut 5 bases from V and 0 bases from J, with 8 bases between. CDR3 residues: CASSERSSGNTIYF. CDR3 DNA: TGTGCCAGCAGCGAAAGGTCCTCTGGAAACACCATATATTTT.

The gene calls are TRBV6-5 and TRBJ2-1, with a weak D call TRBD2 (6 bases). Germline lookup yields CDR1 MNHEY and CDR2 SVGAGI. V lost 0 bases, J lost 6 bases, and 18 bases lay in between. This CDR3 is built from 17 residues. DNA for the CDR3: TGTGCCAGCAGTTACTCACCCCCCTCGGGGAGGTTCAATGAGCAGTTCTTC. Translation gives CASSYSPPSGRFNEQFF.

The rearrangement links TRBV7-2 to TRBJ2-5; D is undetermined. This CDR3 is 13 amino acids long. Trimming removed 4 bases from V and 1 base from J, with 7 bases in between. The germline CDR1 and CDR2 sequences are SGHTA and FQGNSA. The CDR3 DNA reads TGTGCCAGCAGCTCCGGCTTCCAAGAGACCCAGTACTTC. Encoded protein: CASSSGFQETQYF.

The chain employs TRBV20-1 and TRBJ2-3; 7 bases line up with TRBD1. Germline CDR1 and CDR2: DFQATT and SNEGSKA (reference sequence). J was trimmed by 3 bases and V by 3 bases; bases with no gene match: 3. The CDR3 is 13 amino acids. CDR3 sequence (DNA): TGCAGTGCTAGTAACAGGGGTACAGATACGCAGTATTTT. It is translated as CSASNRGTDTQYF.

The chain links TRBV28 to TRBJ1-5, with D hard to call. This CDR3 is built from 14 residues. V lost 3 bases to trimming and J lost 6 bases, with 12 bases between them. Germline loops: CDR1 MDHEN, CDR2 SYDVKM. CDR3 nucleotide sequence: TGTGCCAGCAGTTTTGAGACGCCCAGTCAGCCCCAGCATTTT. The encoded protein is CASSFETPSQPQHF.

This clonotype was detected only a few times. The J gene is TRBJ1-1, the V gene TRBV20-1; D is perhaps TRBD1 (5 bases). The CDR3 is 12 amino acids. Germline-derived CDR1 and CDR2 are DFQATT and SNEGSKA (reference sequence). The V and J ends lost 4 bases and 5 bases respectively, with 11 bases between them. The CDR3 DNA reads as TGCAGTGCTAATAGACAGAGGACTGAAGCTTTCTTT. It translates to CSANRQRTEAFF.

The V and J genes are TRBV4-3 and TRBJ1-3, with D uncertain. Trimming removed 0 bases from V and 5 bases from J, with 5 bases in between. In germline, CDR1 is LGHNA, CDR2 YSLEER. The CDR3 consists of 13 residues. The DNA for the CDR3 is TGCGCCAGCAGCCAAGAAGGTAGAAACACCATATATTTT. Translating gives CASSQEGRNTIYF.

This clonotype was observed a few times. The chain is built from TRBV4-2 and TRBJ1-1; D gene ambiguous. Germline V gene sequence: CDR1 LGHNA, CDR2 YNFKEQ. The CDR3 has 14 amino acids. V lost 1 base to trimming and J lost 5 bases, with 11 bases between them. The CDR3 reads CASSQGNSGTEAFF. DNA for the CDR3: TGTGCCAGCAGCCAAGGGAATTCGGGAACTGAAGCTTTCTTT.

This clonotype was counted between two and nine times. The rearrangement joins TRBV5-1 to TRBJ1-1, with 8 bases lining up with TRBD1. Trimming removed 4 bases from V and 1 base from J; junction bases left unmatched: 3. The CDR3 has 14 amino acids. The V gene's germline CDR1 is SGHRS and CDR2 YFSETQ. The CDR3 loop is CASSGQGENTEAFF. CDR3 coding DNA: TGCGCCAGCAGCGGACAGGGTGAGAACACTGAAGCTTTCTTT. The complete variable domain, with remaining parts taken from reference TRBV5-1 and TRBJ1-1, reads KAGVTQTPRYLIKTRGQQVTLSCSPISGHRSVSWYQQTPGQGLQFLFEYFSETQRNKGNFPGRFSGRQFSNSRSEMNVSTLELGDSALYLCASSGQGENTEAFFGQGTRLTVV.

This clonotype was detected only a few times. The chain uses TRBV28 and TRBJ1-1; no definite D call. Germline assignment: CDR1 MDHEN and CDR2 SYDVKM. This CDR3 spans 15 amino acids. The V gene lost 4 bases and the J gene lost 3 bases, with 15 bases spanning the gap. The CDR3 coding sequence is TGTGCCAGCAGTTCCGATGGACGGCGCCACACTGAAGCTTTCTTT. This codes for CASSSDGRRHTEAFF.

The genes are TRBV29-1 and TRBJ2-7, with 7 bases matching TRBD1. This CDR3 contains 15 residues. Germline V gene sequence: CDR1 SQVTM, CDR2 ANQGSEA. V dropped 6 bases and J dropped 2; count of bases not matched to a gene: 13. The CDR3 spells CSVLKATGAAYEQYF. The CDR3 coding sequence is TGCAGCGTGCTTAAGGCCACAGGGGCGGCCTACGAGCAGTACTTC.